This T cell receptor beta chain was documented in a study of regulatory T cells in long-lasting Graves disease (dated by TCRdb to the early 2020s). About the full investigation: Persistent Graves' disease was defined as antithyroid drug treatment for over 5 years with persistently positive TSH receptor autoantibodies. This study used TCR sequencing and RNA sequencing of peripheral blood to compare persistent Graves' disease patients against newly diagnosed Graves' disease patients. The study took place in China and was registered as a clinical trial. TCR sequencing covered 13 persistent and roughly 20 newly diagnosed Graves' disease patients, around 33 samples in total. Antithyroid drugs had been taken for 10 to 13 years on average by persistent Graves' disease patients in the clinical cohort.

Libraries came from multiplex PCR. Sequencing took place on an Illumina HiSeq 4000. To build TCR beta libraries, CDR3 regions were amplified by Arm-PCR using iRepertoire HTBI primers. Gel purification was performed on PCR products prior to sequencing. In the paper's pipeline: Gene usage analysis of CDR3 amino acid clonotypes used the 55 to 65 TRBV and 14 to 15 TRBJ segments found across samples. Filtered high-quality paired reads were merged into contigs using COPE and FqMerger. BLAST was used to align contigs to IMGT TRBV, TRBD and TRBJ reference genes, and CDR3 was defined according to IMGT. Clonotypes above 0.1% frequency were classified as highly expanded clones. Shannon entropy was used to measure repertoire diversity, and the Gini coefficient was used to measure V-J evenness. A clonotype found in more than one individual was treated as public. TCRdb cleaned the public reads at Q25 with fastp, built clones with MiXCR and kept in-frame beta chains. Here each entry gathers all rows of one CDR3 protein and keeps the most common genes and DNA. The V and J calls and clone size come from TCRdb's table, not from the authors' own analysis. This sample is represented by 400,000 to 500,000 distinct CDR3 sequences; roughly 23% of them were singletons. The ten largest account for around 12% of the sample.

From the cysteine through the phenylalanine, the CDR3 covers 13 amino acids. Of the read, only the CDR3 DNA is kept; its 39 bases are in frame from base 1. V sheds 2 bases and J sheds 7 bases, leaving 12 bases between their ends. Via the germline V gene (reference sequence), CDR1 is MNHEY and CDR2 SMNVEV. Results the study describes overall, beyond this receptor: The authors acknowledged the small sample size as a limitation that may reduce accuracy. Persistent patients shared more public clonotypes among themselves (2,741) than newly diagnosed patients did (approximately 970). Preferential use of TRBV28, TRBJ1-2 and TRBJ2-5 was observed in persistent disease, whereas TRBV20-1 and TRBJ2-1 were favored in newly diagnosed disease. Compared with newly diagnosed patients, patients with persistent Graves' disease had lower TCR Shannon entropy and fewer highly expanded clones, which suggests clonal expansion. The study examined only peripheral blood because the primary lesion, thyroid tissue, could not be accessed. Sequencing and analysis were limited to the TCR beta chain.

The sample's time point label is to be understood as: persistent/refractory GD, antithyroid drugs over 5 years with positive TRAb. For both TCR sequencing and RNA sequencing, RNA was extracted from PBMCs using TRIzol. The diagnosis of Graves' disease was made according to American Thyroid Association guidelines. Recruitment of patients was carried out at an endocrinology department in Xi'an, China. Each patient gave around 9.2 milliliters of peripheral blood, collected in an EDTA anticoagulant tube. Ficoll Paque Plus density gradient separation was used to isolate PBMCs, and no further T cell sorting was done. An Agilent 2100 Bioanalyzer and agarose gel were used to assess RNA quality, and a NanoDrop 2000 was used to measure RNA concentration. As to this clonotype: The target of this receptor is not known. No much larger clone exists at a distance of one base, and base qualities are not known.

Sequences were derived from peripheral blood mononuclear cells (PBMCs), sampled when the disease was refractory, from a patient treated with antithyroid drugs. This chain is built from TRBV27 and TRBJ2-7, and the D gene may be TRBD1, 5 bases matching. The receptor comes from a female donor with Graves disease. CDR3 loop: CASSLQGLGEQYF. In nucleotides, the sequence is TGTGCCAGCAGTTTACAGGGTCTTGGGGAGCAGTACTTC.